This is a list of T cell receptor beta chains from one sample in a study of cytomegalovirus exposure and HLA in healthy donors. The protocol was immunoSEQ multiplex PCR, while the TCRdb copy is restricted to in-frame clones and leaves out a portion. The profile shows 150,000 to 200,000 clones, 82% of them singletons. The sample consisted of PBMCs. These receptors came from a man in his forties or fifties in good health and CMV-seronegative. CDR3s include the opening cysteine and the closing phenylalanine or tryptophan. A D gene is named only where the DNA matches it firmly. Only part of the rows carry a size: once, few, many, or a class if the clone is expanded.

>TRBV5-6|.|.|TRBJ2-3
CASSLWEATDTQYF
TGTGCCAGCAGCTTATGGGAGGCCACAGATACGCAGTATTTT
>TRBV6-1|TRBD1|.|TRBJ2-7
CAGSEALYRGYEQYF
TGTGCCGGCAGTGAAGCGCTCTACAGGGGCTACGAGCAGTACTTC
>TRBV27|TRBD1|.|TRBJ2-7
CASSPKQGIRYEQYF
TGTGCCAGCAGTCCTAAACAGGGGATACGCTACGAGCAGTACTTC
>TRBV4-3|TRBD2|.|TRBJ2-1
CASSQVATGGQNEQFF
TGCGCCAGCAGCCAAGTAGCGACGGGAGGCCAGAATGAGCAGTTCTTC
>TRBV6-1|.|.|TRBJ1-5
CASSKSDSNQPQHF
TGTGCCAGCAGTAAGTCAGATAGCAATCAGCCCCAGCATTTT
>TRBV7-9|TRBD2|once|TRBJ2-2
CASSLGGAGELFF
TGTGCCAGCAGCTTGGGGGGGGCCGGGGAGCTGTTTTTT
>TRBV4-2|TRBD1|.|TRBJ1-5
CASSPRTGYNQPQHF
TGTGCCAGCAGCCCGAGGACAGGGTATAATCAGCCCCAGCATTTT
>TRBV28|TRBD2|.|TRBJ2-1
CASIKFGTSGGNEQFF
TGTGCCAGCATAAAGTTCGGGACTAGCGGGGGTAATGAGCAGTTCTTC
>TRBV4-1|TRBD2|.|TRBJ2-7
CASSQGPPTSGGFYEQYF
TGCGCCAGCAGCCAAGGACCTCCTACTAGCGGGGGATTCTACGAGCAGTACTTC
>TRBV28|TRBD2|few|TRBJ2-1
CASREVHANEQFF
TGTGCCAGCCGGGAGGTCCACGCCAATGAGCAGTTCTTC
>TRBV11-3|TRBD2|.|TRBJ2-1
CASSSLAGGPEQFF
TGTGCCAGCAGCAGTCTAGCGGGGGGGCCTGAGCAGTTCTTC
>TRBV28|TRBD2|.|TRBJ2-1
CASSFPRTSGRAKMYNEQFF
TGTGCCAGCAGTTTCCCGAGGACTAGCGGGAGGGCCAAGATGTACAATGAGCAGTTCTTC
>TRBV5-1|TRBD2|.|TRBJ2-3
CASSPLAGGADTQYF
TGCGCCAGCAGCCCACTAGCGGGGGGAGCGGATACGCAGTATTTT
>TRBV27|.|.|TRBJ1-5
CASSLWSGNQPQHF
TGTGCCAGCAGTTTATGGTCAGGGAATCAGCCCCAGCATTTT
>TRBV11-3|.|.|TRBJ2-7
CASSSYDRGGSSYEQYF
TGTGCCAGCAGCTCCTACGACAGAGGGGGAAGCTCCTACGAGCAGTACTTC
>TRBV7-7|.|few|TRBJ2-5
CASSPRGYQETQYF
TGTGCTAGCAGCCCGCGGGGATACCAAGAGACCCAGTACTTC
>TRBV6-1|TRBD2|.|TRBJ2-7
CASSVAGQSSYEQYF
TGTGCCAGCAGTGTAGCGGGACAAAGCTCCTACGAGCAGTACTTC